These 30 T cell receptor beta chains share one sample of origin, sequenced in a study of cytotoxic CD8 clonotypes in ibrutinib-treated CLL. Sequencing was performed with immunoSEQ multiplex PCR; in TCRdb, only in-frame clones are kept and a portion is missing. The sample includes around 250,000 clones, 70% of them seen just once. The sequencing used PBMCs, collected after 24 months of ibrutinib treatment. The receptors were gathered from a human donor with chronic lymphocytic leukemia.

The rearrangement uses TRBV6-5 and TRBJ2-1, with a possible D match to TRBD2 (5 bases). CDR1 is MNHEY and CDR2 is SVGAGI in the germline V gene. The CDR3 extends over 13 amino acids. With 5 bases removed from V and 10 bases from J, the gap between germline ends came to 15 bases. CDR3 in DNA: TGTGCCAGCAGTCCCTCGAGGGTGGGCGAGCAGTTCTTC. Its translation: CASSPSRVGEQFF.

The J gene is TRBJ2-7, the V gene TRBV12-5; no definite D call. CDR1 is LGHNT, CDR2 FRNRAP, per germline. V lost 5 bases, J lost 4 bases, and 9 bases lay in between. The CDR3 length is 12 residues. DNA of the CDR3: TGTGCTAGTGGTACCTCATCATACGAGCAGTACTTC. Translated: CASGTSSYEQYF.

This clone was recorded a few times. This chain joins TRBV5-1 and TRBJ1-2, with TRBD1 as a possible D gene (6 bases). From germline, CDR1 is SGHRS and CDR2 YFSETQ. The ends were cut back, 2 bases at V and 2 bases at J, with 10 bases in the middle. There are 14 residues in the CDR3. CDR3 nucleotide sequence: TGCGCCAGCAGCTTTGGGACAACGAACTATGGCTACACCTTC. This gives the protein CASSFGTTNYGYTF. The full variable domain, in which reference TRBV5-1 and TRBJ1-2 provide the parts outside the CDR3, is KAGVTQTPRYLIKTRGQQVTLSCSPISGHRSVSWYQQTPGQGLQFLFEYFSETQRNKGNFPGRFSGRQFSNSRSEMNVSTLELGDSALYLCASSFGTTNYGYTFGSGTRLTVV.

This chain connects TRBV11-3 to TRBJ2-7, with D possibly being TRBD2 (6 bases). The CDR3 runs to 17 residues. The V and J ends lost 2 bases and 1 base respectively, with 18 bases between them. CDR1 and CDR2 from the germline V gene are SGHNT and YENEEA. As DNA, the CDR3 is TGTGCCAGCAGCTTATGCCCGCGGTGGGACTCATCCTACGAGCAGTACTTC. It codes for CASSLCPRWDSSYEQYF.

This clone occurred once. The chain uses TRBV29-1 and TRBJ2-7; 7 positions agree with TRBD1. The trim removed 5 bases at V and 6 bases at J, leaving 4 bases unmatched. CDR3 length equals 11 residues. In germline, CDR1 is SQVTM, CDR2 ANQGSEA. For the CDR3, the DNA is TGCAGCGTTTTGACAGGGAGCGAGCAGTACTTC. Translation gives CSVLTGSEQYF.

This chain links TRBV5-6 with TRBJ2-3, with D tentatively TRBD1 or TRBD2 (5 bases each). Deletions cut 3 bases from V and 6 bases from J, with 11 bases between. This CDR3 comprises 13 residues. CDR1 and CDR2 (germline): SGHDT, YYEEEE. CDR3 in DNA: TGTGCCAGCAGCTGGGACCGGGACGATACGCAGTATTTT. Amino acids: CASSWDRDDTQYF.

The chain links TRBV29-1 to TRBJ2-7; D may correspond to TRBD1 or TRBD2 (6 bases each). The CDR3 has 13 amino acids. Germline-derived CDR1 and CDR2 are SQVTM and ANQGSEA. The CDR3 DNA follows: TGCAGTGTCGAAGGACTACAGGGCTACGAGCAGTACTTC. Its translation: CSVEGLQGYEQYF.

The chain carries TRBV9 and TRBJ2-7, with D possibly called TRBD1 or TRBD2 (5 bases each). Trimming shortened V by 0 bases and J by 5 bases, and 15 bases separated the two germline ends. The germline gives CDR1 SGDLS, CDR2 YYNGEE. The CDR3 sequence is 15 residues long. DNA for the CDR3: TGTGCCAGCAGCGTAGGGGATAGGGGAGATGACGAGCAGTACTTC. Protein product: CASSVGDRGDDEQYF.

The chain couples TRBV9 to TRBJ2-5; D gene ambiguous. V lost 7 bases and J 2 bases, leaving 9 bases between the germline ends. The CDR3 spans 12 residues. CDR1 SGDLS and CDR2 YYNGEE come from the germline V gene. CDR3 sequence reads: CASSRHQETQYF. The DNA of the CDR3 is TGTGCCAGCTCGCGGCATCAAGAGACCCAGTACTTC.

This clone appeared a single time. The chain carries TRBV6-6 and TRBJ2-5, with TRBD2 identical over 9 bases. CDR3 length: 15 amino acids. V shed 6 bases and J 4 bases; nucleotides not matched to a gene: 9. Germline V gene lookup returns CDR1 MNHNY and CDR2 SVGAGI (reference sequence). CDR3 coding DNA: TGTGCCAGCAGCCCCGGGACTAGCTACCGAGAGACCCAGTACTTC. The encoded protein is CASSPGTSYRETQYF.

The genes are TRBV25-1 and TRBJ1-5; D is undetermined. The V gene lost 0 bases and the J gene lost 4 bases, with 10 bases spanning the gap. Germline CDR1 reads MGHDK; CDR2 reads SYGVNS. CDR3 length equals 15 residues. The CDR3 sequence is CASSEYVPINQPQHF. The CDR3, as DNA: TGTGCCAGCAGTGAATACGTCCCGATTAATCAGCCCCAGCATTTT.

CDR3 loop: CASSLGQGAVNEKLFF. In DNA, the CDR3 is TGTGCCAGCAGCTTGGGGCAGGGGGCCGTTAATGAAAAACTGTTTTTT. The V and J genes are TRBV9 and TRBJ1-4, with 8 positions matching TRBD1. This CDR3 region has 16 residues. V shed 4 bases and J 4 bases; nucleotides not matched to a gene: 9. The germline V gene has CDR1 SGDLS and CDR2 YYNGEE.

The chain couples TRBV4-1 to TRBJ1-5, with D unclear. This CDR3 comprises 15 residues. V was cut by 8 bases and J by 3 bases, with 17 bases left in between. From germline, CDR1 is MGHRA and CDR2 YSYEKL. In nucleotides, the CDR3 is TGCGCCAGCGGTCCCCAGGAGGAGCTCAATCAGCCCCAGCATTTT. Translation: CASGPQEELNQPQHF.

The gene calls are TRBV6-1 and TRBJ2-1; TRBD2 aligns across 7 bases. CDR3 length: 18 amino acids. The V gene's germline CDR1 is MNHNS and CDR2 SASEGT. After removal of 3 bases from V and 2 bases from J, the junction contained 13 bases not matched to a gene. CDR3 sequence reads: CASSDWGRASGAYNEQFF. Written as DNA, the CDR3 is TGTGCCAGCAGTGATTGGGGGAGGGCTAGCGGAGCCTACAATGAGCAGTTCTTC.

This chain uses TRBV27 with TRBJ2-3, with D unclear. The germline V gene has CDR1 MNHEY and CDR2 SMNVEV (reference sequence). CDR3 length: 15 residues. The V and J ends lost 4 bases and 5 bases respectively, with 16 bases between them. Here the CDR3 DNA reads TGTGCCAGCAGTTGGTCAAAGGGCACGATAGATACGCAGTATTTT. Protein sequence: CASSWSKGTIDTQYF.

The rearrangement links TRBV6-5 to TRBJ2-1; D ambiguous. V lost 6 bases, J lost 0 bases, and 3 bases lay in between. The CDR3 has 12 residues. Germline CDR1 reads MNHEY; CDR2 reads SVGAGI. The CDR3 reads CASRGSYNEQFF. The CDR3 coding sequence is TGTGCCAGCAGGGGCTCCTACAATGAGCAGTTCTTC.

V gene TRBV6-6 combines with J gene TRBJ2-2; D may be TRBD1 (6 bases). With 1 base removed from V and 1 base from J, the gap between germline ends came to 10 bases. The germline CDR1 and CDR2 sequences are MNHNY and SVGAGI (reference sequence). The CDR3 contains 16 residues. The CDR3 nucleotides are TGTGCCAGCAGTTACTTATACAGGGTGAACACCGGGGAGCTGTTTTTT. Translating gives CASSYLYRVNTGELFF.

This clone was observed a single time. CDR3 amino acids: CASSPIGGAMRASGYTF. The CDR3 nucleotides read TGTGCCAGTAGCCCTATAGGTGGGGCGATGAGGGCTTCTGGCTACACCTTC. The rearrangement links TRBV19 to TRBJ1-2, with D tentatively TRBD1 (5 bases). Germline-derived CDR1 and CDR2 are LNHDA and SQIVND (reference sequence). The V end lost 6 bases, the J end lost 7 bases, and 27 bases lay between the germline ends. The CDR3 is made up of 17 amino acids.

This clone was found once. The chain has TRBV11-1 and TRBJ2-1; 7 bases are a match to TRBD2. V was clipped by 5 bases and J by 5 bases; unmatched bases: 9. The CDR3 is 15 residues long. Germline V CDR1 and CDR2: SGHAT, FQDESV (reference sequence). The CDR3 region is CASSRPGTTNNEQFF. CDR3 sequence (DNA): TGTGCCAGCAGCAGACCGGGGACTACCAACAATGAGCAGTTCTTC.

The rearrangement uses TRBV10-3 and TRBJ2-2, with 13 bases fitting TRBD2. The germline gives CDR1 ENHRY, CDR2 SYGVKD. The ends lost 9 bases at V and 7 bases at J; junction bases unmatched: 17. The CDR3 sequence is 18 residues long. The CDR3 spells CAITGTSGNTRPHGELFF. CDR3 coding DNA: TGTGCCATTACCGGGACTAGCGGGAACACCCGCCCCCACGGGGAGCTGTTTTTT.

This sequence joins TRBV4-3 and TRBJ2-2, with a possible D match to TRBD2 (5 bases). The CDR3 extends over 14 amino acids. The ends were cut back, 5 bases at V and 7 bases at J, with 14 bases in the middle. Germline CDR1 LGHNA, CDR2 YSLEER. This CDR3 is CASSLGRFYGELFF. CDR3 coding DNA: TGCGCCAGCAGCTTGGGGAGATTTTACGGGGAGCTGTTTTTT.

The chain carries TRBV6-1 and TRBJ1-3, with D perhaps TRBD1 (5 bases). Germline V gene lookup returns CDR1 MNHNS and CDR2 SASEGT. V was pared by 6 bases and J by 4 bases, with 10 bases between. The CDR3 has 13 amino acids. CDR3 coding DNA: TGTGCCAGCAGAGGGGAGGGCGGAAACACCATATATTTT. Translated: CASRGEGGNTIYF.

This clone was detected only a few times. This chain connects TRBV11-1 to TRBJ2-7; D is undetermined. Germline lookup yields CDR1 SGHAT and CDR2 FQDESV (reference sequence). This CDR3 has 14 residues. The V end lost 3 bases, the J end lost 1 base, and 10 bases lay between the germline ends. The chain's CDR3 is CASSLSGTSYEQYF. CDR3 DNA sequence: TGTGCCAGCAGCTTGTCCGGAACATCCTACGAGCAGTACTTC.

CDR3 nucleotides: TGCAGCGTTGGTGGGCCCGTTAGCACAGATACGCAGTATTTT. This encodes CSVGGPVSTDTQYF. This sequence joins TRBV29-1 and TRBJ2-3; D is ambiguous. Germline V gives CDR1 SQVTM, CDR2 ANQGSEA. The CDR3 loop spans 14 amino acids. With 4 bases removed from V and 0 bases from J, the gap between germline ends came to 11 bases.

The chain links TRBV29-1 to TRBJ2-3, with 10 bases fitting TRBD2. From germline, CDR1 is SQVTM and CDR2 ANQGSEA. The CDR3 contains 14 residues. The junction had 9 bases not matched to a gene; V was cut back by 5 bases and J by 7 bases. The CDR3 DNA is TGCAGCGTTTTAACTAGCGGGAACCTCAATACGCAGTATTTT. Protein sequence: CSVLTSGNLNTQYF.

The V and J genes are TRBV6-6 and TRBJ2-7, with D perhaps TRBD1 (5 bases). The length of the CDR3 is 15 residues. With 2 bases removed from V and 3 bases from J, the gap between germline ends came to 14 bases. The germline CDR1 and CDR2 sequences are MNHNY and SVGAGI (reference sequence). Written as DNA, the CDR3 is TGTGCCAGCAGTTACCCCGGCACAGGCGACTACGAGCAGTACTTC. This encodes CASSYPGTGDYEQYF.

The rearrangement joins TRBV13 to TRBJ1-1; a weak D match, TRBD1 (6 bases). CDR1 and CDR2 from the germline V gene are PRHDT and FYEKMQ (reference sequence). V lost 7 bases and J 3 bases, leaving 12 bases between the germline ends. The CDR3 is 13 amino acids. The CDR3 is CASTWGADTEAFF. The CDR3 DNA sequence: TGTGCCAGCACCTGGGGGGCCGACACTGAAGCTTTCTTT.

The chain has TRBV5-1 and TRBJ2-1; the D is unclear. Germline assignment: CDR1 SGHRS and CDR2 YFSETQ. V was trimmed by 0 bases and J by 0 bases, leaving 13 bases between them. This CDR3 is built from 17 residues. As DNA, the CDR3 is TGCGCCAGCAGCTTGGAGGTACGGGTGAGCTCCTACAATGAGCAGTTCTTC. Protein product: CASSLEVRVSSYNEQFF.

The rearrangement joins TRBV29-1 to TRBJ2-1; 14 bases align to TRBD2. Looked up from germline, CDR1 is SQVTM and CDR2 is ANQGSEA. The CDR3 has 14 amino acids. J lost 7 bases, V lost 6 bases, and 5 bases had no gene match. CDR3 sequence (DNA): TGCAGCGTGCTGACTAGCGGGGGGGGGAATGAGCAGTTCTTC. Amino acids: CSVLTSGGGNEQFF.

The chain recombines TRBV11-2 with TRBJ2-1, with 12 bases aligning to TRBD2. This CDR3 has 16 amino acids. Germline V CDR1 and CDR2: SGHAT, FQNNGV. Unmatched junction bases numbered 10, after V lost 6 bases and J lost 7 bases. In DNA form, the CDR3 reads TGTGCCAGCAGTCACCGGGGCGGACTAGCGGGGAATGAGCAGTTCTTC. Its translation: CASSHRGGLAGNEQFF.